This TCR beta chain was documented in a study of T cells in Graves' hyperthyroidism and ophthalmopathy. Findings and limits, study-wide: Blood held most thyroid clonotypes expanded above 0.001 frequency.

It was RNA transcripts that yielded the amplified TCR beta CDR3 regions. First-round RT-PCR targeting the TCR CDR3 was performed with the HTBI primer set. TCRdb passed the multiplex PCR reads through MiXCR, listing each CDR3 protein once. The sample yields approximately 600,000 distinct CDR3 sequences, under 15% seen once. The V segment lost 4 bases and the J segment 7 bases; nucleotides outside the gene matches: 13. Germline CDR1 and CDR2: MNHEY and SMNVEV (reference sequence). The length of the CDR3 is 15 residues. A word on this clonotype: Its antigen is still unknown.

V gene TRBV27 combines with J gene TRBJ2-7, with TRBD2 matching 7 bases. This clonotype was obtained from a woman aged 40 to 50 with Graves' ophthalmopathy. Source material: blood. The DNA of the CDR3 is TGTGCCAGCAGTTCCCCCCGGGACTACCCCCGGGAGCAGTACTTC. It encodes CASSSPRDYPREQYF.